This TCR beta chain was sequenced for a study of blood T cell repertoires in COVID-19. This clone is a singleton in its sample. The repertoire was sequenced with immunoSEQ multiplex PCR; TCRdb's copy has only in-frame clones and lacks some. The data show about 89,000 clones, about 74% seen once. The clonotype originates from a human donor in a cohort sampled during active COVID-19. Input material: peripheral blood.

CDR3 sequence (DNA): TGTGCCAGCAGCACCAGACTAGCGGGAGTGGTTGAGCAGTTCTTC. This gives the protein CASSTRLAGVVEQFF. The chain is built from TRBV7-8 and TRBJ2-1; 12 bases align to TRBD2. This CDR3 contains 15 residues. V dropped 5 bases and J dropped 9; count of bases not matched to a gene: 8. The V gene's germline CDR1 is SGHVS and CDR2 FQNEAQ. The whole variable domain, remainder taken from reference TRBV7-8 and TRBJ2-1, is GAGVSQSPRYKVAKRGQDVALRCDPISGHVSLFWYQQALGQGPEFLTYFQNEAQLDKSGLPSDRFFAERPEGSVSTLKIQRTQQEDSAVYLCASSTRLAGVVEQFFGPGTRLTVL.